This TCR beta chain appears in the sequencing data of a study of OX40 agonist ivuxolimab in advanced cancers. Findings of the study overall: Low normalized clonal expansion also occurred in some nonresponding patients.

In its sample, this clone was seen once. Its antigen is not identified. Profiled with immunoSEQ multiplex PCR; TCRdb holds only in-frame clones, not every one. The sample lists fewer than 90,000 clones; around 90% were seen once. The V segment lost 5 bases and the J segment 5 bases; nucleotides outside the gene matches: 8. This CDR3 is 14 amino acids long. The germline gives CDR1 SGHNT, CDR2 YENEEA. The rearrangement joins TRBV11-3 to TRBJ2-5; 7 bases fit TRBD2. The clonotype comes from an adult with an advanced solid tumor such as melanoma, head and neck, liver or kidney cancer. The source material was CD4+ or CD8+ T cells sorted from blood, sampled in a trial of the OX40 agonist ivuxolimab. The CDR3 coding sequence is TGTGCCAGCAGCCGACTAGCCCAGGCCGAGACCCAGTACTTC. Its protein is CASSRLAQAETQYF.